These 5 T cell receptor gamma chains share one sample of origin, sequenced in a study of human gamma delta and Vdelta1 T cells. TCRdb reanalysed the PCR reads with CATT. The sample consists of a few thousand gamma-chain clones, 5.2% of them appearing once. Sequenced sample: naive CD27+ Vdelta1 gamma-delta T cells from blood. These TCRs come from a human donor in good health.

This clone has only a few counts. TCRdb has a much larger clone's protein, which differs at residue 3 from the translation of this DNA, likely because of a read error; what is shown is the protein translated from the DNA. V is TRGV3 and J is TRGJ1 or TRGJ2. The J gene, left out of TCRdb, was set here by checking the DNA against germline. CDR3 length: 14 amino acids. Germline values: CDR1 VTNTFY, CDR2 YDVSTARD (reference sequence). Here the CDR3 DNA reads TGTGCCGCCTGGGACAGGCGAAGGTATTATAAGAAACTCTTT. Amino acid sequence: CAAWDRRRYYKKLF.

Remarks on this clone: This may come from a read error, since a much larger clone is one base off. The genes are TRGV9 and TRGJ1 or TRGJ2. The trim removed 2 bases at V and 6 bases at J, leaving 13 bases unmatched. This CDR3 is built from 15 residues. Germline CDR1 and CDR2: GITISATS and ISYDGTV (reference sequence). For the CDR3, the DNA is TGTGCCTTGTGGGAGGCGCTATACCGTCGTTATAAGAAACTCTTT. Its translation is CALWEALYRRYKKLF.

This clone is medium-sized within its sample. This may stem from a read error, because a much larger clone lies one nucleotide away. The V and J genes are TRGV9 and TRGJ1 or TRGJ2. Germline lookup yields CDR1 GITISATS and CDR2 ISYDGTV (reference sequence). The CDR3 is 11 residues long. CDR3 amino acids: CAWWGHYKKLF. The DNA for the CDR3 is TGTGCCTGGTGGGGCCATTATAAGAAACTCTTT.

This sequence joins TRGV3 and TRGJ1 or TRGJ2. Here the J gene was assigned by germline matching of the DNA, as TCRdb has none. This CDR3 is built from 17 residues. Germline-derived CDR1 and CDR2 are VTNTFY and YDVSTARD (reference sequence). V lost 0 bases and J lost 2; bases outside the gene matches: 13. The CDR3 reads CATWDRPHALYYYKKLF. The CDR3 nucleotides read TGTGCCACCTGGGACAGGCCCCATGCGCTCTATTATTATAAGAAACTCTTT.

This clone was observed a handful of times. The chain is built from TRGV3 and TRGJ1 or TRGJ2. CDR1 is VTNTFY, CDR2 YDVSTARD, per germline (reference sequence). The CDR3 spans 15 residues. V gave up 5 bases and J gave up 0 bases; unmatched junction bases: 10. The CDR3 DNA is TGTGCCACCTGGGTCCTGGCACTGAATTATTATAAGAAACTCTTT. Translated, it gives CATWVLALNYYKKLF.